This T cell receptor beta chain comes out of a study of blood T cell repertoires in COVID-19. In the study overall: Spain, Italy and the United States supplied samples that represented acute and convalescent COVID-19. T cells, B-cell-depleted T cells, or PBMCs provided the cDNA or gDNA that served as material.

Assay used: immunoSEQ multiplex PCR; TCRdb lists only in-frame clones, some missing. The table shows over 100,000 clones, with approximately 78% occurring only once. The receptor was isolated from a man aged 60-69 years with active or convalescent COVID-19. The material sequenced was peripheral blood.

CDR3: CATSSHRDGGNSPLHF. The CDR3 DNA is TGTGCCACCAGCAGTCACCGGGACGGGGGAAATTCACCCCTCCACTTT. This rearrangement joins TRBV15 to TRBJ1-6, with a possible D match to TRBD1 (5 bases). The V end lost 3 bases, the J end lost 7 bases, and 16 bases lay between the germline ends. Germline V lookup: CDR1 LNHNV, CDR2 YYDKDF (reference sequence). The CDR3 sequence is 16 residues long.